These T cell receptor beta chains were read from a single sample in a study of blood T cell repertoires in COVID-19. The data were produced by immunoSEQ multiplex PCR, yet TCRdb's version contains in-frame clones alone and is incomplete. The sample shows roughly 100,000 clones, approximately 77% of them seen only once. Sequenced input: peripheral blood. The receptors were sampled from a woman aged 80 or over with acute or convalescent COVID-19. The CDR3 runs from the conserved cysteine through the conserved F or W. The order of the fields is V gene, J gene, D gene, clone size, CDR3 protein, CDR3 DNA. The D gene is left open where the match is weak. Some rows have no size entry. The others give once, few or many, or a class for an expanded clone.

>TRBV2|TRBJ1-4|TRBD1|once
CASSGQGASNEKLFF
TGTGCCAGCAGTGGGCAGGGGGCATCTAATGAAAAACTGTTTTTT
>TRBV29-1|TRBJ1-4|.|.
CSVEAPQGEKLFF
TGCAGCGTTGAAGCGCCTCAGGGTGAAAAACTGTTTTTT
>TRBV5-1|TRBJ2-7|.|.
CASKVQASYEQYF
TGCGCCAGCAAGGTCCAGGCCTCCTACGAGCAGTACTTC
>TRBV15|TRBJ1-5|.|.
CATSRDLAGIQPQHF
TGTGCCACCAGCAGAGATCTGGCAGGGATCCAGCCCCAGCATTTT
>TRBV9|TRBJ1-5|.|many
CASSGGQSNQPQHF
TGTGCCAGCAGCGGTGGGCAGAGCAATCAGCCCCAGCATTTT
>TRBV19|TRBJ2-7|TRBD1|.
CASSTGTVIYEQYF
TGTGCCAGTAGTACGGGGACAGTCATCTACGAGCAGTACTTC
>TRBV27|TRBJ1-6|.|.
CASSPGQNARSPLHF
TGTGCCAGCAGTCCTGGACAGAATGCGAGGTCACCCCTCCACTTT
>TRBV12-5|TRBJ2-1|TRBD2|.
CASGLILAGGPAEQFF
TGTGCTAGTGGTTTGATCTTAGCGGGAGGGCCGGCTGAGCAGTTCTTC
>TRBV30|TRBJ2-7|.|.
CAWSPVEAGEQYF
TGTGCCTGGAGTCCTGTGGAGGCCGGCGAGCAGTACTTC
>TRBV27|TRBJ2-7|TRBD2|.
CASSPDWEGYEQYF
TGTGCCAGCAGTCCCGACTGGGAGGGTTACGAGCAGTACTTC
>TRBV30|TRBJ1-2|TRBD1|.
CAWRDRGSSTYGYTF
TGTGCCTGGAGGGACAGGGGTTCGTCGACCTATGGCTACACCTTC
>TRBV7-2|TRBJ1-2|TRBD1|few
CASSPRGQGGGYGYTF
TGTGCCAGCAGCCCGCGGGGACAGGGGGGCGGCTATGGCTACACCTTC
>TRBV5-8|TRBJ1-5|.|.
CASSPGHQPQPQHF
TGTGCCAGCAGTCCGGGACACCAACCACAGCCCCAGCATTTT
>TRBV11-2|TRBJ1-3|.|.
CASTEQYSGNTIYF
TGTGCCAGCACCGAACAGTACTCTGGAAACACCATATATTTT
>TRBV6-1|TRBJ1-5|.|.
CASSDRVRQPQHF
TGTGCCAGCAGTGATCGGGTGAGACAGCCCCAGCATTTT
>TRBV7-3|TRBJ2-1|.|.
CASSPHSSSNEQFF
TGTGCCAGCAGCCCTCACTCTAGCAGCAATGAGCAGTTCTTC
>TRBV7-2|TRBJ2-2|TRBD1|.
CASSLYRGDTGELFF
TGTGCCAGCAGCTTATACAGGGGGGACACCGGGGAGCTGTTTTTT
>TRBV19|TRBJ2-1|TRBD2|.
CASKPGLAYGEQFF
TGTGCCAGCAAACCGGGACTAGCTTACGGTGAGCAGTTCTTC
>TRBV5-1|TRBJ2-5|.|once
CASSLAGGQYQETQYF
TGCGCCAGCAGCTTGGCCGGGGGTCAGTACCAAGAGACCCAGTACTTC
>TRBV6-6|TRBJ1-2|TRBD1|.
CASRPDRGRDYGYTF
TGTGCCAGCAGGCCCGACAGGGGGCGGGACTATGGCTACACCTTC
>TRBV27|TRBJ1-2|.|.
CASPSTNYGYTF
TGTGCCAGCCCCTCTACTAACTATGGCTACACCTTC
>TRBV5-4|TRBJ2-1|.|.
CASSLLESYNEQFF
TGTGCCAGCAGCCTCCTAGAATCCTACAATGAGCAGTTCTTC